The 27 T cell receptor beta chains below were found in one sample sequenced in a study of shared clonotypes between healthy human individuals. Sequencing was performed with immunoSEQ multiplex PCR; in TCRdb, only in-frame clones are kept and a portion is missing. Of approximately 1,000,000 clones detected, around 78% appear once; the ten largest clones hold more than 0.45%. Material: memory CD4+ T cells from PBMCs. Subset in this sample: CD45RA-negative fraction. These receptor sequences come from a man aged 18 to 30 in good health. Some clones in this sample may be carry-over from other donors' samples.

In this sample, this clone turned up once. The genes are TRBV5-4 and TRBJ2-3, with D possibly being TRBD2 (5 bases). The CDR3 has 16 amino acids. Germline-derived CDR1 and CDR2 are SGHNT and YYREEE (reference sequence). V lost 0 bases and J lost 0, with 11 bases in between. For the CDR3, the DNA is TGTGCCAGCAGCTTGGCGGCTAGCACTAGCACAGATACGCAGTATTTT. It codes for CASSLAASTSTDTQYF.

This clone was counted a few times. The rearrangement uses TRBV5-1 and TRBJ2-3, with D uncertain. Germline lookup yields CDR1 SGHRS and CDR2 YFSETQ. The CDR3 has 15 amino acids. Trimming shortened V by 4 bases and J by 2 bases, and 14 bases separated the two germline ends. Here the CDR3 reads CASSPLGQITDTQYF. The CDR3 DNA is TGCGCCAGCAGCCCCCTCGGGCAGATCACAGATACGCAGTATTTT.

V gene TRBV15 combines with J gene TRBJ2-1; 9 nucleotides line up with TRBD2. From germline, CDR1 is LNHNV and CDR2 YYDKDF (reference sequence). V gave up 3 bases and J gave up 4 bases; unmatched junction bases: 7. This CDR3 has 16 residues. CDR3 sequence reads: CATSRETSGYYNEQFF. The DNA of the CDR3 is TGTGCCACCAGCAGGGAAACTAGCGGGTATTACAATGAGCAGTTCTTC.

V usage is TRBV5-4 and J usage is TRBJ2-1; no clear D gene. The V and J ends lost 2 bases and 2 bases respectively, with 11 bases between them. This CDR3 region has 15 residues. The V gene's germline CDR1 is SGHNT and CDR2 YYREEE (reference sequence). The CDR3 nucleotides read TGTGCCAGCAGCTTCATCCTTGGCACCTACAATGAGCAGTTCTTC. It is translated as CASSFILGTYNEQFF.

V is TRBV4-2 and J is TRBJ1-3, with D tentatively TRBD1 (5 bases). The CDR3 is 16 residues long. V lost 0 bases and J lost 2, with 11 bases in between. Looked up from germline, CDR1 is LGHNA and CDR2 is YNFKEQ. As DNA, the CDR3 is TGTGCCAGCAGCCAAGATCCGACAGATGCTGGAAACACCATATATTTT. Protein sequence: CASSQDPTDAGNTIYF.

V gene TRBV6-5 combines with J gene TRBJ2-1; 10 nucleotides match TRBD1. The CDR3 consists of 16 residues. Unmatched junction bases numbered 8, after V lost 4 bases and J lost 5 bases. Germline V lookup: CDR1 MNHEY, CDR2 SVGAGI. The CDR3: CASSSRTGGPHNEQFF. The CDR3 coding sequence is TGTGCCAGCAGTTCCCGGACAGGGGGACCTCACAATGAGCAGTTCTTC.

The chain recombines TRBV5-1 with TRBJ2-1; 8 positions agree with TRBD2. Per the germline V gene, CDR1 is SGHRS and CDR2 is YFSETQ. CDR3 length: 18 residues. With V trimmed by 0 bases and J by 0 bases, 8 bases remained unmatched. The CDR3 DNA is TGCGCCAGCAGCTTGGTGGGTGTAGCGGGATACTCCTACAATGAGCAGTTCTTC. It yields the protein CASSLVGVAGYSYNEQFF.

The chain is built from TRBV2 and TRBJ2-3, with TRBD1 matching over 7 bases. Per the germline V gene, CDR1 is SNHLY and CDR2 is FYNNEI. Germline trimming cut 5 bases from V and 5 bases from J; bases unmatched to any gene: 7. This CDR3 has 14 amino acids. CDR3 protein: CASSPTGRQDTQYF. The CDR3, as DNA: TGTGCCAGCAGTCCGACAGGGAGACAAGATACGCAGTATTTT. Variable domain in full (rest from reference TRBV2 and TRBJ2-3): EPEVTQTPSHQVTQMGQEVILRCVPISNHLYFYWYRQILGQKVEFLVSFYNNEISEKSEIFDDQFSVERPDGSNFTLKIRSTKLEDSAMYFCASSPTGRQDTQYFGPGTRLTVL.

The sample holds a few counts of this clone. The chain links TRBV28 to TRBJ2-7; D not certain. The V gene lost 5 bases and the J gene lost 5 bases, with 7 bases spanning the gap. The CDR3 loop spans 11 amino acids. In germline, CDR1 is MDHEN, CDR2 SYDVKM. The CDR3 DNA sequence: TGTGCCAGCAGTATCGTACACGAGCAGTACTTC. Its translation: CASSIVHEQYF. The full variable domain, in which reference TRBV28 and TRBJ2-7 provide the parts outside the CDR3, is DVKVTQSSRYLVKRTGEKVFLECVQDMDHENMFWYRQDPGLGLRLIYFSYDVKMKEKGDIPEGYSVSREKKERFSLILESASTNQTSMYLCASSIVHEQYFGPGTRLTVT.

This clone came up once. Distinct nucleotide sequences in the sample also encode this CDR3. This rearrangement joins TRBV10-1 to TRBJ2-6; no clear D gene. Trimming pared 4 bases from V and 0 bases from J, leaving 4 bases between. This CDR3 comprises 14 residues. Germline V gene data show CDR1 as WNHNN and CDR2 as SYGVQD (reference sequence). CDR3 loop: CASSAGSGANVLTF. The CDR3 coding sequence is TGCGCCAGCAGTGCTGGCTCTGGGGCCAACGTCCTGACTTTC.

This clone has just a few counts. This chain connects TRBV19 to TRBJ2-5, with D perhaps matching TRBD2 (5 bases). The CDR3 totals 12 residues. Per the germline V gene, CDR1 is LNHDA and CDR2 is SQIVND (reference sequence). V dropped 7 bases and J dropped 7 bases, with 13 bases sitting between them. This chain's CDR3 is CASTRDGVTQYF. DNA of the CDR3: TGTGCCAGTACACGAGACGGGGTGACCCAGTACTTC.

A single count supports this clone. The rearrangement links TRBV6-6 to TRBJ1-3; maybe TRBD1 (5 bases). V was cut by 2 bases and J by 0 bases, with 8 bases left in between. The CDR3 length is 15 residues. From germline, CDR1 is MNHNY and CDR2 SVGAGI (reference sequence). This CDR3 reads CASSYVGGSGNTIYF. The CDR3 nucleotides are TGTGCCAGCAGTTACGTCGGGGGCTCTGGAAACACCATATATTTT.

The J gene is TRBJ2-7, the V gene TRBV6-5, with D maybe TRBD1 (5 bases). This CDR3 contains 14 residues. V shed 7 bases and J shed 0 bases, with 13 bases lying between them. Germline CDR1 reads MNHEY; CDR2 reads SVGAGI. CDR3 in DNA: TGTGCCAGCATTACAGGTCCCTGCTCCTACGAGCAGTACTTC. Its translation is CASITGPCSYEQYF.

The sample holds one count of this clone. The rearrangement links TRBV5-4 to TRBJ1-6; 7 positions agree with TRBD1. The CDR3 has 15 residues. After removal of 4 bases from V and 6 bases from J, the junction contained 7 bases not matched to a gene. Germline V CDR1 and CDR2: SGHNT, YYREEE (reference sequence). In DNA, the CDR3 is TGTGCCAGCAGCCCGGGCGGGACAGTTAATTCACCCCTCCACTTT. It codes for CASSPGGTVNSPLHF.

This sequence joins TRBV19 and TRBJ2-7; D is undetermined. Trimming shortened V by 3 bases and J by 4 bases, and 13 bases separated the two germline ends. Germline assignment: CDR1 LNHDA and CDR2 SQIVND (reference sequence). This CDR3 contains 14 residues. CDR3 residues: CASSITPAGYEQYF. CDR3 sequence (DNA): TGTGCCAGTAGTATTACGCCAGCCGGATACGAGCAGTACTTC.

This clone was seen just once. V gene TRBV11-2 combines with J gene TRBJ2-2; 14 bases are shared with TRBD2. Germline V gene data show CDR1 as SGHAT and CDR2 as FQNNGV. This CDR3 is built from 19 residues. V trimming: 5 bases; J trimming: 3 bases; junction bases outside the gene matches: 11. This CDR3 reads CASSVGRTSGRWDTGELFF. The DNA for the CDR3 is TGTGCCAGCAGCGTAGGGAGGACTAGCGGGAGGTGGGACACCGGGGAGCTGTTTTTT.

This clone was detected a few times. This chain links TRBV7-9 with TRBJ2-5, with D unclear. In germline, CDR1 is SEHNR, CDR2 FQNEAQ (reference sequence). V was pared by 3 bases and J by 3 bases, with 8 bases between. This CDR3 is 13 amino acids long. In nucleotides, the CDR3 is TGTGCCAGCAGCTTGCCTAGGGAAGAGACCCAGTACTTC. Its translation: CASSLPREETQYF.

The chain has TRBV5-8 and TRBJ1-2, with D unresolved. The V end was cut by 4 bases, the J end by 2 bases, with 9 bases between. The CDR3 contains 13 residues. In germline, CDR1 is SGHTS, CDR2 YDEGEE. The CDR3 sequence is CASSGRLNYGYTF. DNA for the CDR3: TGTGCCAGCAGCGGCAGGTTGAACTATGGCTACACCTTC.

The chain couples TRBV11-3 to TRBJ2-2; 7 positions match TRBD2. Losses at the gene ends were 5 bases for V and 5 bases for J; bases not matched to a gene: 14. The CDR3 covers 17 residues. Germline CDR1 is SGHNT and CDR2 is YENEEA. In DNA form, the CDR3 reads TGTGCCAGCAGCACCGGGGGGACTTTCTCTAGGACCGGGGAGCTGTTTTTT. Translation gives CASSTGGTFSRTGELFF.

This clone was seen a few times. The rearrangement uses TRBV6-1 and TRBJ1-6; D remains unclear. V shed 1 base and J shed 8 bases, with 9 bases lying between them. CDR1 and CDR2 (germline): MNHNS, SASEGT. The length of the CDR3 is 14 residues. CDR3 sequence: CASSEGWGDSPLHF. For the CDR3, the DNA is TGTGCCAGCAGTGAAGGGTGGGGTGATTCACCCCTCCACTTT.

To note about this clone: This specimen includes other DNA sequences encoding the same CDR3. The CDR3 nucleotides read TGTGCCAGCAGCCCCCGGGGCACCGGGGAGCTGTTTTTT. Translating gives CASSPRGTGELFF. This sequence joins TRBV7-9 and TRBJ2-2; TRBD2 might be the D (5 bases). Looked up from germline, CDR1 is SEHNR and CDR2 is FQNEAQ (reference sequence). The length of the CDR3 is 13 residues. Deletions cut 5 bases from V and 4 bases from J, with 8 bases between. Combining the CDR3 with reference TRBV7-9 and TRBJ2-2 gives the whole variable domain DTGVSQNPRHKITKRGQNVTFRCDPISEHNRLYWYRQTLGQGPEFLTYFQNEAQLEKSRLLSDRFSAERPKGSFSTLEIQRTEQGDSAMYLCASSPRGTGELFFGEGSRLTVL.

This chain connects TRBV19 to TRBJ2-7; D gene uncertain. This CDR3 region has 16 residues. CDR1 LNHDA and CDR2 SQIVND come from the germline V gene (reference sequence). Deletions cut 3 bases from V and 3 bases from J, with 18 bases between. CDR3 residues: CASSIGLRRMNYEQYF. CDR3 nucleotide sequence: TGTGCCAGTAGTATCGGCCTGCGCAGGATGAACTACGAGCAGTACTTC.

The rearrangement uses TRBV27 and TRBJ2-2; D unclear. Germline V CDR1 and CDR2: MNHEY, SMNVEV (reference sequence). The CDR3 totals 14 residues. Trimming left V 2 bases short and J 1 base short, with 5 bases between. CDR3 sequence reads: CASSLRRNTGELFF. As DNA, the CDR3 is TGTGCCAGCAGTTTAAGGAGGAACACCGGGGAGCTGTTTTTT.

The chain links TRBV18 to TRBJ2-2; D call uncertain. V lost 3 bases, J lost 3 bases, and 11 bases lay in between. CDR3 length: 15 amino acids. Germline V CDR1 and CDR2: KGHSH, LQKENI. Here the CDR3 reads CASSPQTGHTGELFF. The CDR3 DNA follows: TGTGCCAGCTCACCCCAGACTGGGCACACCGGGGAGCTGTTTTTT.

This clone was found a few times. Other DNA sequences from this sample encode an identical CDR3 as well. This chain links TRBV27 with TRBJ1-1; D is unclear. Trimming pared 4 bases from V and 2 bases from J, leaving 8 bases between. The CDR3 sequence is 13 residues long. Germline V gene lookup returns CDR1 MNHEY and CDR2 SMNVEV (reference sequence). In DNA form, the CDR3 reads TGTGCCAGCAGTTCCGGGCCCAACACTGAAGCTTTCTTT. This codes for CASSSGPNTEAFF.

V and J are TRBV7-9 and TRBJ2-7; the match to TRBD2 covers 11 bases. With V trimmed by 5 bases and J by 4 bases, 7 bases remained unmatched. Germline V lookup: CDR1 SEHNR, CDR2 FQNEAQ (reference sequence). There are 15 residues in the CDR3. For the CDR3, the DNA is TGTGCCAGCAGCCCGAGGACTAGCGGGTATTACGAGCAGTACTTC. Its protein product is CASSPRTSGYYEQYF. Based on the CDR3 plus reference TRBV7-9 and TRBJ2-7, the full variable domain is DTGVSQNPRHKITKRGQNVTFRCDPISEHNRLYWYRQTLGQGPEFLTYFQNEAQLEKSRLLSDRFSAERPKGSFSTLEIQRTEQGDSAMYLCASSPRTSGYYEQYFGPGTRLTVT.

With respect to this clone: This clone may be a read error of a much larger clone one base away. The CDR3 nucleotides are TGTGCCAGCAGCTTAGATGAAAAACTGTTTTTT. Amino acids: CASSLDEKLFF. The gene calls are TRBV7-9 and TRBJ1-4; D remains ambiguous. The CDR3 extends over 11 amino acids. Trimming pared 1 base from V and 6 bases from J, leaving 0 bases between. Germline loops: CDR1 SEHNR, CDR2 FQNEAQ (reference sequence).